What follows are 19 T cell receptor beta chains derived from one specimen sequenced in a study of blood T cells in healthy people across ages. The use of a sample-barcoded 5' primer and a J-beta primer mix characterized a second PCR of roughly 6 to 11 cycles. One entry per CDR3 protein, called by TCRdb with MiXCR from the 5' RACE reads. In the table there are about 1 million distinct CDR3 sequences, 40% to 55% of which are singletons. The sequencing input was blood. These receptors were collected from a woman in her fifties or sixties in good health.

The sample holds a few counts of this clonotype. This chain links TRBV9 with TRBJ2-7; 10 nucleotides align to TRBD2. This CDR3 spans 15 amino acids. Looked up from germline, CDR1 is SGDLS and CDR2 is YYNGEE. Trimming took 3 bases from V and 2 from J; bases not matched to a gene: 5. In nucleotides, the CDR3 is TGTGCCAGCAGCGATACTAGCGGGGCCACCTACGAGCAGTACTTC. Encoded protein: CASSDTSGATYEQYF. Supplemented by reference TRBV9 and TRBJ2-7, the full variable domain reads DSGVTQTPKHLITATGQRVTLRCSPRSGDLSVYWYQQSLDQGLQFLIQYYNGEERAKGNILERFSAQQFPDLHSELNLSSLELGDSALYFCASSDTSGATYEQYFGPGTRLTVT.

The chain couples TRBV20-1 to TRBJ2-3; 10 nucleotides line up with TRBD2. This CDR3 has 15 amino acids. The J segment lost 2 bases and the V segment lost 1 base, leaving 3 bases of the junction unmatched. CDR1 is DFQATT, CDR2 SNEGSKA, per germline (reference sequence). This CDR3 is CSARGTSGNTDTQYF. The CDR3 DNA is TGCAGTGCTAGAGGGACTAGCGGCAACACAGATACGCAGTATTTT.

The V call is TRBV21-1, the J call TRBJ1-2; TRBD1, as called in the table, went unchecked against the DNA. TRBV21-1 is flagged as a pseudogene. This CDR3 spans 15 amino acids. CDR3 in DNA: TGTGCCAGCAGCAAAGCGCGGGGACGGTCCTATGGCTACACCTTC. Translated, it gives CASSKARGRSYGYTF.

This clonotype has only a few counts. A junction end diverges from the germline sequence, so it may reflect a read error. This sequence joins TRBV5-1 and TRBJ2-1; 10 positions agree with TRBD2. From germline, CDR1 is SGHRS and CDR2 YFSETQ. The CDR3 consists of 15 residues. CDR3 sequence: CASSLAGTSVNEQFF. DNA of the CDR3: TGTGCCAGCAGCCTAGCCGGGACTAGCGTCAATGAGCAGTTCTTC.

The chain recombines TRBV20-1 with TRBJ2-3; 9 positions match TRBD2. V gave up 3 bases and J gave up 4 bases; unmatched junction bases: 14. In germline, CDR1 is DFQATT, CDR2 SNEGSKA (reference sequence). This CDR3 is 17 amino acids long. The CDR3 bases are TGCAGTGCTAGGGGGATGAGAGCGGGAGGTGTCCCAGATACGCAGTATTTT. This translates into CSARGMRAGGVPDTQYF.

J is TRBJ1-5 and V is TRBV12-3 or TRBV12-4, with 7 bases matching TRBD1. CDR3 length: 14 amino acids. Losses at the gene ends were 5 bases for V and 6 bases for J; bases not matched to a gene: 7. The CDR3 region is CASSGTVGVQPQHF. The CDR3 DNA is TGTGCCAGCAGTGGGACAGTAGGGGTTCAGCCCCAGCATTTT.

The gene calls are TRBV28 and TRBJ2-1; D gene unclear. The CDR3 has 13 amino acids. Germline lookup yields CDR1 MDHEN and CDR2 SYDVKM. The germline V and J ends were trimmed by 3 bases and 4 bases, with 7 bases remaining between them. DNA of the CDR3: TGTGCCAGCAGTTTTTCCGATTACAATGAGCAGTTCTTC. It codes for CASSFSDYNEQFF.

This clonotype came up a few times. This chain uses TRBV12-3 or TRBV12-4 with TRBJ2-1; unclear D gene. The CDR3 has 12 residues. V lost 10 bases and J lost 5, with 12 bases in between. Here the CDR3 reads CATRPIHNEQFF. The CDR3 nucleotides read TGTGCCACCAGACCCATCCACAATGAGCAGTTCTTC.

V is TRBV28 and J is TRBJ2-7, with D perhaps assigned TRBD1 or TRBD2 (5 bases each). V was shortened by 4 bases and J by 7 bases, with 14 bases between the two germline ends. This CDR3 is 13 amino acids long. Germline CDR1 and CDR2: MDHEN and SYDVKM. The CDR3 reads CASSSGRPAEQYF. CDR3 nucleotides: TGTGCCAGCAGTTCGGGACGGCCGGCAGAGCAGTACTTC. Full variable domain (rest looked up from reference TRBV28 and TRBJ2-7): DVKVTQSSRYLVKRTGEKVFLECVQDMDHENMFWYRQDPGLGLRLIYFSYDVKMKEKGDIPEGYSVSREKKERFSLILESASTNQTSMYLCASSSGRPAEQYFGPGTRLTVT.

This clonotype appeared a few times. The chain carries TRBV20-1 and TRBJ1-1; D is uncertain. Trimming cost V 6 bases and J 1 base, with 6 bases left between them. The CDR3 extends over 11 amino acids. CDR1 is DFQATT, CDR2 SNEGSKA, per germline (reference sequence). The chain's CDR3 is CSAKKNTEAFF. In DNA, the CDR3 is TGCAGTGCAAAAAAGAACACTGAAGCTTTCTTT.

This clonotype was seen more than once but under ten times. The rearrangement uses TRBV28 and TRBJ2-1; D is ambiguous. V lost 4 bases and J lost 9, with 16 bases in between. The CDR3 runs 14 residues. Germline values: CDR1 MDHEN, CDR2 SYDVKM. CDR3 residues: CASSSTPPGGEQFF. In DNA, the CDR3 is TGTGCCAGCAGTTCAACCCCTCCGGGTGGTGAGCAGTTCTTC.

This rearrangement joins TRBV6-2 or TRBV6-3 to TRBJ2-1; 7 bases line up with TRBD1. Losses at the gene ends were 7 bases for V and 3 bases for J; bases not matched to a gene: 6. Germline V CDR1 and CDR2: MNHEY, SVGEGT. The CDR3 spans 14 residues. CDR3 nucleotides: TGTGCCAGCACCATGGGACAGTACTACAATGAGCAGTTCTTC. Translating it yields CASTMGQYYNEQFF.

Only a few counts were recorded for this clonotype. The chain links TRBV12-3 or TRBV12-4 to TRBJ2-3, with unresolved D. This CDR3 has 11 amino acids. V was shortened by 7 bases and J by 3 bases, with 5 bases between the two germline ends. The chain's CDR3 is CASTLTDTQYF. CDR3 nucleotides: TGTGCCAGCACCCTTACAGATACGCAGTATTTT.

The table lists this clonotype with a few counts. The gene calls are TRBV18 and TRBJ2-7, with 7 bases matching TRBD1. The CDR3 runs to 16 residues. The J segment lost 3 bases and the V segment lost 3 bases, leaving 11 bases of the junction unmatched. The germline gives CDR1 KGHSH, CDR2 LQKENI. CDR3 sequence reads: CASSPLRQGSYYEQYF. The CDR3 nucleotides are TGTGCCAGCTCACCTCTACGACAGGGTAGCTACTACGAGCAGTACTTC.

This chain connects TRBV20-1 to TRBJ2-5; 10 nucleotides line up with TRBD1. The last part of the DNA fits TRBJ2-7 better; the J call may be wrong. This CDR3 contains 14 residues. Germline values: CDR1 DFQATT, CDR2 SNEGSKA (reference sequence). CDR3 bases: TGCAGTGCCCGGGGACAGGGGCCGACCTACGAGCAGTACTTC. Translation: CSARGQGPTYEQYF.

This chain joins TRBV4-2 and TRBJ2-3, with a possible D match to TRBD2 (5 bases). Germline V gene sequence: CDR1 LGHNA, CDR2 YNFKEQ. This CDR3 has 15 amino acids. The V end was cut by 5 bases, the J end by 0 bases, with 12 bases between. The chain's CDR3 is CASSSSLASTDTQYF. The CDR3 DNA reads as TGTGCCAGCAGCTCCAGTCTAGCCAGCACAGATACGCAGTATTTT.

The chain uses TRBV6-1 and TRBJ2-7; 9 bases are a match to TRBD1. J gave up 1 base and V 2 bases, and 6 bases lay outside the gene matches. The germline CDR1 and CDR2 sequences are MNHNS and SASEGT. The CDR3 runs 16 residues. The CDR3 loop reads CASSELTGGRSYEQYF. The CDR3 coding sequence is TGTGCCAGCAGTGAACTGACAGGGGGAAGATCCTACGAGCAGTACTTC.

As concerns this clonotype: A much larger clone lies a single base off, so this may be a read error. J is TRBJ2-1 and V is TRBV20-1, with 8 bases aligning to TRBD1. Near its end, the DNA agrees better with TRBJ2-7, so the J call may be wrong. Germline values: CDR1 DFQATT, CDR2 SNEGSKA (reference sequence). The CDR3 has 15 amino acids. This chain's CDR3 is CSVLVIGQGNNEQYF. CDR3 nucleotide sequence: TGCAGTGTGCTGGTGATTGGACAGGGAAACAATGAGCAGTACTTC.

This clonotype was seen only a few times. V gene TRBV29-1 combines with J gene TRBJ2-7; no clear D gene. The germline CDR1 and CDR2 sequences are SQVTM and ANQGSEA. The CDR3 has 14 residues. The ends were cut back, 0 bases at V and 0 bases at J, with 9 bases in the middle. CDR3 sequence (DNA): TGCAGCGTTGAAGATGAAGCCAGCTCCTACGAGCAGTACTTC. Translation: CSVEDEASSYEQYF.